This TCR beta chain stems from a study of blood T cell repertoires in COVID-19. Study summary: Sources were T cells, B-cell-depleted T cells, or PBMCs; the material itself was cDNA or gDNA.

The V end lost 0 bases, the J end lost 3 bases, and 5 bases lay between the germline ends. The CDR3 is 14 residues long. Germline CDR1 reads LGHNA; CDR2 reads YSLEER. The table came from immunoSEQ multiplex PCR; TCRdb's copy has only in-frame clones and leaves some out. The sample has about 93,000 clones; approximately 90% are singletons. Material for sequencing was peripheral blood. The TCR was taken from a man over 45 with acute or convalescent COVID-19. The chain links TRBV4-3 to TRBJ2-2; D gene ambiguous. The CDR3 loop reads CASSQDIYTGELFF. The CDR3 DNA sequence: TGCGCCAGCAGCCAAGATATATACACCGGGGAGCTGTTTTTT.